The clone carrying this T cell receptor beta chain appeared a few times. The authors made TCR cDNA by 5'RACE template switching, adding a universal primer site and UMIs. TCRdb independently ran MiXCR on the 5' RACE reads; one entry per CDR3 protein. The table shows hundreds of thousands of distinct CDR3 sequences, with 10% to 15% occurring only once. Germline V gene data show CDR1 as DFQATT and CDR2 as SNEGSKA (reference sequence). The CDR3 length is 15 residues. The ends lost 5 bases at V and 4 bases at J; junction bases unmatched: 9. The data were taken from a study of T cells after yellow fever vaccination. Overall study context: It was SMART-Seq v4 Ultra Low Input that prepared the fractions with low cell numbers.

V is TRBV20-1 and J is TRBJ2-5, with TRBD2 matching 11 bases. Sample: PBMCs, taken on the day of the yellow fever booster vaccination. The TCR was taken from a man aged 25 to 45 who received the YFV17D yellow fever vaccine. The CDR3 loop is CSAFWGTSGTETQYF. CDR3 nucleotide sequence: TGCAGTGCTTTCTGGGGGACTAGCGGAACAGAGACCCAGTACTTC.